The present T cell receptor (beta chain) was sequenced within a study of T cells expressing NK-cell markers. Overall study findings and caveats: Uncertainty persisted over the HCMV specificity of expanded NKG2C+ T cell clones. The study found these clonotypes also leading the CD3+CD56-NKG2C+ fraction in several donors.

As concerns this clonotype: Its antigen is unidentified.

UMIs were included in TCR beta cDNA generated by 5'RACE template switching. For each CDR3 protein, TCRdb gives one entry from its re-call of the 5' RACE reads, without DNA. The listing records some 150,000 distinct CDR3 sequences. Sequences were obtained from blood T cells: a sorted CD56 or NKG2C T cell subset, CD4+ or CD8+ T cells, or bulk PBMC T cells (not recorded which). The sequence came from a young man in good health.

CDR3 in amino acids: CASSPSDDAYEQYF. This rearrangement joins TRBV9 to TRBJ2-7. This CDR3 has 14 residues. Per germline, CDR1 SGDLS and CDR2 YYNGEE.